These T cell receptor beta chains were read from a single sample in a study of shared clonotypes between healthy human individuals. Generated by immunoSEQ multiplex PCR, the TCRdb table keeps only in-frame clones and is missing some. Of 1,400,000 or so clones in the sample, 98% are singletons; the top ten hold about 0.35%. Sequenced sample: naive CD4+ T cells sorted from blood. These receptors all come from a young man in good health. Each CDR3 is given without its conserved first and last residue. The order of the fields is CDR3 protein, J gene, V gene.

CDR3 protein: SAIVDTQY
J gene: TRBJ2-3
V gene: TRBV20-1

CDR3 protein: ASSDLSLALGNEQF
J gene: TRBJ2-1
V gene: TRBV6-1

CDR3 protein: ASSESRGSGNTIY
J gene: TRBJ1-3
V gene: TRBV2

CDR3 protein: ASSVDWGRSYEQY
J gene: TRBJ2-7
V gene: TRBV9

CDR3 protein: ASSLAGNGYT
J gene: TRBJ1-2
V gene: TRBV5-1

CDR3 protein: ASNRDSDTQY
J gene: TRBJ2-3
V gene: TRBV5-1

CDR3 protein: ASRESGNYGYT
J gene: TRBJ1-2
V gene: TRBV28

CDR3 protein: ASSKNYGYT
J gene: TRBJ1-2
V gene: TRBV6-1

CDR3 protein: ASSPVGGLALNEQF
J gene: TRBJ2-1
V gene: TRBV5-1

CDR3 protein: ATSRDLVAGNEQF
J gene: TRBJ2-1
V gene: TRBV15

CDR3 protein: ASSFPGLVYGYT
J gene: TRBJ1-2
V gene: TRBV28

CDR3 protein: ASSEQSHTGELF
J gene: TRBJ2-2
V gene: TRBV6-4

CDR3 protein: ASSRTPGTRGDTQY
J gene: TRBJ2-3
V gene: TRBV9

CDR3 protein: ASSPTRGQGNEQF
J gene: TRBJ2-1
V gene: TRBV9

CDR3 protein: ASSEYGQGISRGAF
J gene: TRBJ1-1
V gene: TRBV25-1

CDR3 protein: ASRTIGLDNNEQF
J gene: TRBJ2-1
V gene: TRBV5-5